The 23 T cell receptor beta chains in this list originate from one sample, sequenced in a study of blood T cell repertoires in COVID-19. The method was immunoSEQ multiplex PCR; TCRdb's version includes in-frame clones alone and lacks a portion of them. The sample includes about 150,000 clones, roughly 88% of them seen just once. Material: peripheral blood. These receptors came from a woman aged 45-65 years in a cohort sampled during active or convalescent COVID-19.

The chain is built from TRBV5-8 and TRBJ1-5, with 7 bases fitting TRBD1. CDR1 is SGHTS, CDR2 YDEGEE, per germline. V lost 0 bases to trimming and J lost 2 bases; unmatched junction nucleotides: 11. This CDR3 region has 18 residues. The CDR3 region has the DNA TGTGCCAGCAGCTTGGACATAGTCACAGGGGTTGGCAATCAGCCCCAGCATTTT. Amino acids: CASSLDIVTGVGNQPQHF.

The chain combines TRBV5-4 with TRBJ2-7, with D possibly being TRBD2 (7 bases). Germline V gene data show CDR1 as SGHNT and CDR2 as YYREEE (reference sequence). The V gene lost 0 bases and the J gene lost 3 bases, with 10 bases spanning the gap. The CDR3 is 14 residues long. CDR3 nucleotide sequence: TGTGCCAGCAGCTTGGCCGGGGGGCGCTACGAGCAGTACTTC. Translating it yields CASSLAGGRYEQYF.

The V gene is TRBV7-2, the J gene TRBJ1-6; 7 bases are a match to TRBD1. The CDR3 loop spans 14 amino acids. The germline V gene encodes CDR1 SGHTA and CDR2 FQGNSA. With 2 bases clipped from V and 9 bases from J, the junction kept 4 bases outside the gene matches. The CDR3 sequence: CASSLRDRSSPLHF. CDR3 nucleotide sequence: TGTGCCAGCAGCTTAAGGGACAGAAGTTCACCCCTCCACTTT.

This clone was seen just once. The V and J genes are TRBV13 and TRBJ1-4; D gene ambiguous. Trimming cost V 0 bases and J 14 bases, with 10 bases left between them. The germline CDR1 and CDR2 sequences are PRHDT and FYEKMQ (reference sequence). The CDR3 sequence is 12 residues long. This CDR3 is CASSLGVSVLFF. The CDR3 DNA sequence: TGTGCCAGCAGCTTAGGGGTCAGCGTGCTGTTTTTT.

This chain uses TRBV18 with TRBJ2-1, with 8 bases fitting TRBD1. The germline gives CDR1 KGHSH, CDR2 LQKENI. The V segment lost 3 bases and the J segment 7 bases; nucleotides outside the gene matches: 8. CDR3 length equals 15 residues. This CDR3 is CASSPSQGAMNEQFF. The DNA for the CDR3 is TGTGCCAGCTCACCCTCCCAGGGGGCTATGAATGAGCAGTTCTTC.

The V and J genes are TRBV7-2 and TRBJ1-6; the D is unclear. Trimming left V 1 base short and J 7 bases short, with 5 bases between. Looked up from germline, CDR1 is SGHTA and CDR2 is FQGNSA. CDR3 size: 13 residues. In DNA, the CDR3 is TGTGCCAGCAGCTTAGACTCCAATTCACCCCTCCACTTT. It yields the protein CASSLDSNSPLHF.

This clone came up once. The CDR3, as DNA: TGTGCCAGCAGAGGACAGGGTTCGGGCTCCTACGAGCAGTACTTC. Amino acid sequence: CASRGQGSGSYEQYF. The chain uses TRBV6-6 and TRBJ2-7; 8 positions match TRBD1. The CDR3 contains 15 residues. V shed 6 bases and J 0 bases; nucleotides not matched to a gene: 7. CDR1 and CDR2 from the germline V gene are MNHNY and SVGAGI (reference sequence).

The count of this clone is one. This chain uses TRBV7-9 with TRBJ1-2; the D gene is possibly TRBD1 (5 bases). Germline CDR1 reads SEHNR; CDR2 reads FQNEAQ (reference sequence). The CDR3 contains 13 residues. V was pared by 5 bases and J by 4 bases, with 11 bases between. As DNA, the CDR3 is TGTGCCAGCAGCCCGGGACTCTTCTATGGCTACACCTTC. As protein: CASSPGLFYGYTF.

This sequence joins TRBV4-3 and TRBJ1-6; no clear D. V was shortened by 1 base and J by 6 bases, with 10 bases between the two germline ends. CDR3 length: 15 residues. Germline V lookup: CDR1 LGHNA, CDR2 YSLEER. CDR3 sequence (DNA): TGCGCCAGCAGCCAAGTTAAGTCGGGTAATTCACCCCTCCACTTT. This translates into CASSQVKSGNSPLHF.

The chain recombines TRBV15 with TRBJ1-5; TRBD1 agrees at 7 bases. V dropped 5 bases and J dropped 6; count of bases not matched to a gene: 7. This CDR3 comprises 14 residues. Per germline, CDR1 LNHNV and CDR2 YYDKDF (reference sequence). The CDR3 is CATSRDREVQPQHF. The CDR3, as DNA: TGTGCCACCAGCCGCGACAGGGAGGTTCAGCCCCAGCATTTT.

This chain joins TRBV18 and TRBJ1-3; tentatively, D is TRBD1 (5 bases). This CDR3 is built from 13 residues. Trimming left V 3 bases short and J 8 bases short, with 11 bases between. CDR1 and CDR2 from the germline V gene are KGHSH and LQKENI. The CDR3 protein is CASSPVREHTIYF. DNA of the CDR3: TGTGCCAGCTCACCTGTCAGGGAACACACCATATATTTT.

V and J are TRBV5-7 and TRBJ2-2; D perhaps matches TRBD2 (7 bases). TRBV5-7 carries the ORF label, with uncertain function. The CDR3 has 19 residues. Between the trimmed V and J ends, which lost 6 bases and 0 bases, there was a span of 24 bases. CDR3 sequence reads: CASTWGRGLINANTGELFF. CDR3 in DNA: TGTGCCAGCACCTGGGGGCGGGGGCTCATTAACGCGAACACCGGGGAGCTGTTTTTT.

The rearrangement links TRBV11-3 to TRBJ1-1, with a weak D call TRBD1 (5 bases). Trimming shortened V by 5 bases and J by 1 base, and 8 bases separated the two germline ends. CDR3 length: 13 residues. Looked up from germline, CDR1 is SGHNT and CDR2 is YENEEA. The DNA for the CDR3 is TGTGCCAGCAGCCCGACAGCGAACACTGAAGCTTTCTTT. It encodes CASSPTANTEAFF. The complete variable domain, with remaining parts taken from reference TRBV11-3 and TRBJ1-1, reads EAGVVQSPRYKIIEKKQPVAFWCNPISGHNTLYWYLQNLGQGPELLIRYENEEAVDDSQLPKDRFSAERLKGVDSTLKIQPAELGDSAVYLCASSPTANTEAFFGQGTRLTVV.

The chain joins TRBV10-3 to TRBJ1-3, with TRBD1 matching over 9 bases. V gave up 10 bases and J gave up 4 bases; unmatched junction bases: 8. In germline, CDR1 is ENHRY, CDR2 SYGVKD. CDR3 length: 14 amino acids. CDR3 nucleotides: TGTGCCACCGCGGGACAGGGCGCAGGAAACACCATATATTTT. Translated, it gives CATAGQGAGNTIYF.

The rearrangement joins TRBV9 to TRBJ2-3, with 9 bases matching TRBD2. With 4 bases clipped from V and 2 bases from J, the junction kept 8 bases outside the gene matches. The CDR3 spans 16 residues. Germline values: CDR1 SGDLS, CDR2 YYNGEE. CDR3 sequence (DNA): TGTGCCAGCAGCCCATTAGCGGGGGAGCTCACAGATACGCAGTATTTT. Translating gives CASSPLAGELTDTQYF.

This chain links TRBV6-1 with TRBJ2-1; 7 nucleotides align to TRBD2. The germline gives CDR1 MNHNS, CDR2 SASEGT. J lost 6 bases, V lost 1 base, and 6 bases had no gene match. This CDR3 region has 15 residues. This CDR3 reads CASSEGQRGLNEQFF. In DNA, the CDR3 is TGTGCCAGCAGTGAAGGACAGCGGGGCCTCAATGAGCAGTTCTTC.

This sequence joins TRBV29-1 and TRBJ1-6, with 7 positions matching TRBD1. Trimming removed 7 bases from V and 10 bases from J; junction bases left unmatched: 13. The CDR3 runs to 14 residues. The V gene's germline CDR1 is SQVTM and CDR2 ANQGSEA. DNA of the CDR3: TGCAGCGCTCAGGTAGACAGGGAAGGGTCACCCCTCCACTTT. It yields the protein CSAQVDREGSPLHF.

This chain connects TRBV12-5 to TRBJ2-1, with 11 bases aligning to TRBD2. After removal of 10 bases from V and 4 bases from J, the junction contained 6 bases not matched to a gene. The CDR3 is 14 residues long. Germline V CDR1 and CDR2: LGHNT, FRNRAP. The CDR3: CATSPSGGYNEQFF. The CDR3 bases are TGTGCTACTTCGCCTAGCGGGGGGTACAATGAGCAGTTCTTC.

The chain employs TRBV19 and TRBJ1-4, with 8 bases that match TRBD1. There are 16 residues in the CDR3. The germline V gene has CDR1 LNHDA and CDR2 SQIVND (reference sequence). J lost 3 bases, V lost 2 bases, and 5 bases had no gene match. The CDR3 DNA reads as TGTGCCAGTAGTATACAGGGGGCGACGGCTAATGAAAAACTGTTTTTT. Translating gives CASSIQGATANEKLFF.

In its sample, this clone was seen once. The V call is TRBV7-3, the J call TRBJ2-3; 10 nucleotides line up with TRBD2. The CDR3 has 14 residues. With 3 bases clipped from V and 6 bases from J, the junction kept 3 bases outside the gene matches. Germline CDR1 is SGHTA and CDR2 is FQGTGA. This CDR3 is CASSLSGGVDTQYF. As DNA, the CDR3 is TGTGCCAGCAGCTTGAGCGGGGGGGTTGATACGCAGTATTTT.

The chain joins TRBV5-6 to TRBJ2-7, with a weak D call TRBD1 (6 bases). Trimming removed 4 bases from V and 1 base from J, with 18 bases in between. CDR1 SGHDT and CDR2 YYEEEE come from the germline V gene. The CDR3 covers 16 residues. The CDR3 DNA reads TGTGCCAGCAGCGCCCGTCCGGGACACAATTCCTACGAGCAGTACTTC. It is translated as CASSARPGHNSYEQYF.

This clone was seen a few times. This chain uses TRBV11-3 with TRBJ2-1; 9 nucleotides line up with TRBD1. With V trimmed by 2 bases and J by 3 bases, 2 bases remained unmatched. This CDR3 has 15 residues. The V gene's germline CDR1 is SGHNT and CDR2 YENEEA. The CDR3 region is CASSLRQGGYNEQFF. CDR3 nucleotides: TGTGCCAGCAGCTTACGACAGGGGGGCTACAATGAGCAGTTCTTC.

The chain uses TRBV3-1 (or the pseudogene TRBV3-2) and TRBJ1-1; 7 bases agree with TRBD1. CDR3 size: 13 residues. V lost 4 bases, J lost 4 bases, and 3 bases stayed unmatched. Germline V gene lookup returns CDR1 LGHDT and CDR2 YNNKEL (reference sequence). CDR3: CASSRSGGTEAFF. CDR3 nucleotides: TGTGCCAGCAGCCGTTCAGGGGGCACTGAAGCTTTCTTT.